Listed below are T cell receptor beta chains from one sample, sequenced in a study of patients and donors after allogeneic stem cell transplantation. TCRdb reprocessed the RT-PCR reads with MiXCR, giving one entry per CDR3 protein. The sample includes 800,000 to 1,000,000 distinct CDR3 sequences, approximately 18% seen only once; the top ten take approximately 5.9%. Material for sequencing was blood, either unsorted or a sorted T cell fraction (not recorded which). The source of these receptors is a human donor who was either an allogeneic HSCT recipient or a stem cell or donor lymphocyte infusion donor (not recorded which). It is not recorded whose cells these are; they may come from a transplant donor. The conserved cysteine and the conserved F or W are not part of the CDR3 here. Fields, in order: J gene, V gene, CDR3 protein.

>TRBJ2-3|TRBV25-1
ASSVTSGRVLGADTQY
>TRBJ1-3|TRBV6-1
ASTRSKHRGNTIY
>TRBJ1-3|TRBV5-1
ASSFEGARLHTIY
>TRBJ2-7|TRBV5-1
AISWMPGQGEEQY
>TRBJ2-2|TRBV7-8
ASSLAGGGLNTGELF
>TRBJ2-3|TRBV9
ASSVTSGSADTQY
>TRBJ1-3|TRBV24-1
ATSDPTGTGNTIY
>TRBJ2-1|TRBV7-9
ASSPRGQATKYNEQF
>TRBJ2-5|TRBV13
ASSPVHGWETQY
>TRBJ2-2|TRBV12-3/TRBV12-4
ASSLVLAGPGELF
>TRBJ2-2|TRBV30
AWNLRGTGELF
>TRBJ2-1|TRBV12-3/TRBV12-4
ASSPSVRTWNEQF
>TRBJ2-1|TRBV6-5
ASSYSGLNNEQF
>TRBJ2-5|TRBV25-1
ASSRPQQTQY
>TRBJ1-2|TRBV7-2
ASSLSPGRSNYGYT
>TRBJ1-2|TRBV3-1
ASSQELGLGYGYT
>TRBJ1-1|TRBV4-1
ASSHSGAGTEAF
>TRBJ2-1|TRBV20-1
SARFGYYNEQF
>TRBJ2-7|TRBV10-3
AISELPVAGEQY
>TRBJ2-5|TRBV29-1
SALGARETQY
>TRBJ2-5|TRBV9
ASSVGEEGARRARETQY
>TRBJ1-2|TRBV10-3
AISESNGYT
>TRBJ1-6|TRBV20-1
SARDQETSSYNSPLH
>TRBJ2-3|TRBV2
ASRVLAVDTQY
>TRBJ2-2|TRBV6-1
ASSVYRRINTGELF
>TRBJ2-5|TRBV10-3
AISVAAGQETQY
>TRBJ2-7|TRBV3-1
ASSQESRQQY
>TRBJ2-1|TRBV11-2
ASSFGLAGGKYNEQF
>TRBJ2-1|TRBV3-1
ASSQVVEGEQF
>TRBJ2-1|TRBV9
ASSVSGGHNEQF
>TRBJ2-4|TRBV12-3/TRBV12-4
ASRSGAGGRRSQNIQY
>TRBJ2-7|TRBV20-1
SASWDRDIYEQY
>TRBJ2-2|TRBV5-6
ASSRPGVDTGELF
>TRBJ1-2|TRBV4-1
ASSQAALDMPRGYGYT
>TRBJ1-2|TRBV5-4
ASSTQGSNYGYT
>TRBJ2-6|TRBV5-1
ASRQGHSTGANVLT
>TRBJ1-2|TRBV6-5
ASSYDAGSYGYT
>TRBJ2-2|TRBV7-9
ASSHASGRNTGELF
>TRBJ1-1|TRBV20-1
SATARTGAGANTEAF
>TRBJ2-2|TRBV12-3/TRBV12-4
ASSLSGQGNTGELF
>TRBJ2-3|TRBV20-1
SAPGLGTDTQY
>TRBJ2-1|TRBV5-1
ASTMGPGEQF
>TRBJ2-7|TRBV18
ASSPPGWQSSYEQY
>TRBJ2-2|TRBV7-9
ASRPTNQGDGELF
>TRBJ2-2|TRBV27
ASSLVSGSRTGELF
>TRBJ2-1|TRBV24-1
ATSDSSGNSYNEQF
>TRBJ2-7|TRBV6-5
ASSYSERGYSYEQY
>TRBJ2-7|TRBV4-1
ASSRVTRDPYEQY
>TRBJ2-6|TRBV9
ASTAVPGANVLT
>TRBJ1-2|TRBV5-1
ASSLRLRRKNYGYT
>TRBJ2-5|TRBV12-3/TRBV12-4
ASRPLRVGYQETQY
>TRBJ2-1|TRBV7-6
ASSLENPGQRNEQF
>TRBJ1-5|TRBV6-2/TRBV6-3
ASSLHRSNQPQH
>TRBJ1-4|TRBV9
ASSPGWGLNEKLF
>TRBJ2-5|TRBV4-2
ASSQVSARGETQY
>TRBJ1-6|TRBV7-2
ASSSFNSYNSPLH
>TRBJ1-6|TRBV6-1
ASTSSEPWKTGNSPLH
>TRBJ1-1|TRBV4-1
ASSQYRTGLENTEAF
>TRBJ2-1|TRBV5-6
ASTTRWGLYNEQF